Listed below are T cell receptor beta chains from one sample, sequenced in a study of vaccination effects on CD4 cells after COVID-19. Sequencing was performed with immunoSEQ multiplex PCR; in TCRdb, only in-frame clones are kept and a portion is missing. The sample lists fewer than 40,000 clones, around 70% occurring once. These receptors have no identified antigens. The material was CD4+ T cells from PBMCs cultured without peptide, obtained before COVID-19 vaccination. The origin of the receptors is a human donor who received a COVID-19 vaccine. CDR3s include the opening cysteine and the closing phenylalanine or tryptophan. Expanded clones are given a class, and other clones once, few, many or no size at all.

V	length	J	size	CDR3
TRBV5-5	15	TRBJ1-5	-	CASSWGTGINQPQHF
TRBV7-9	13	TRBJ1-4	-	CASSFRWNEKLFF
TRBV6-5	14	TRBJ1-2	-	CASSFRGTFNGYTF
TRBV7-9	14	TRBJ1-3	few	CASSSGPSGNTIYF
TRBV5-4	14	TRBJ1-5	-	CASSLMGSNQPQHF
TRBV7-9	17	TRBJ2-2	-	CASSLLLGQGVSGELFF
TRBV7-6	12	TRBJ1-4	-	CASSFLNEKLFF
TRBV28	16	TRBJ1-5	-	CASSLSAGNRNQPQHF
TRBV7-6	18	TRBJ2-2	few	CASSPGASGSTNTGELFF
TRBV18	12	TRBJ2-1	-	CASSKEGRGKFF
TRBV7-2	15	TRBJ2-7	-	CASSLQSGDLYEQYF
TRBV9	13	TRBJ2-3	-	CASSVVTTDTQYF
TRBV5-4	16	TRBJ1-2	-	CASSKDRGLRVNGYTF
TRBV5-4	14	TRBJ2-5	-	CASSPEWEVETQYF
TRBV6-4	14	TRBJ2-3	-	CASSPGLASDTQYF
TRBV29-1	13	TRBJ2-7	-	CSVVGVSVGEQYF
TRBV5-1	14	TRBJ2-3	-	CASGLAGLTDTQYF
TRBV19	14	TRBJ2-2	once	CASSIGQGGGELFF
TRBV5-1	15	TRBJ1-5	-	CASSQSAGGDQPQHF
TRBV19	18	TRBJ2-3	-	CASSKRAAALTSTDTQYF
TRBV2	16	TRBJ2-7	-	CASSEASGTRSYEQYF